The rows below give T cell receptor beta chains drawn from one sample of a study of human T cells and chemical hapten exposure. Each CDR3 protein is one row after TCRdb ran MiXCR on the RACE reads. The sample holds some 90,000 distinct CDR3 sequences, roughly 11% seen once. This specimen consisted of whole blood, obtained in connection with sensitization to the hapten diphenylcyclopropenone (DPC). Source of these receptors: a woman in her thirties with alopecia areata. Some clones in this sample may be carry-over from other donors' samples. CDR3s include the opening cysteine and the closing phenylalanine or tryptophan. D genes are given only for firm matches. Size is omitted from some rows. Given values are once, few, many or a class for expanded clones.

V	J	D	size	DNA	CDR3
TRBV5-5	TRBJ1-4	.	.	TGTGCCAGCAGCTTCGGTTCATTCAATGAAAAACTGTTTTTT	CASSFGSFNEKLFF
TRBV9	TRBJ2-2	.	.	TGTGCCAGCAGCGGCAGCTCATCGGAGCTGTTTTTT	CASSGSSSELFF
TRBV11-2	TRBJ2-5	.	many	TGTGCCAGCAGCTTGCTCGCGGTCGAGACCCAGTACTTC	CASSLLAVETQYF
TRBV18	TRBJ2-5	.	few	TGTGCCAGCTCACCACTAACCGAGACCCAGTACTTC	CASSPLTETQYF
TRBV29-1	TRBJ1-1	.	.	TGCAGCGTGGGAGCAGGAAAGACTGAAGCTTTCTTT	CSVGAGKTEAFF
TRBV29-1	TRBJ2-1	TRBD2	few	TGCAGCGTTGAAGACCCGGGACTAGCGGGAGGGTATGAGCAGTTCTTC	CSVEDPGLAGGYEQFF
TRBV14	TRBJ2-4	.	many	TGTGCCAGCAGCCAAGGAGGAACCAGCTCACCTGGCCTAGCCAAAAACATTCAGTACTTC	CASSQGGTSSPGLAKNIQYF
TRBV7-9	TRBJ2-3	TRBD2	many	TGTGCCAGCAGCCCCGGAGCGGGAGGCTCAGATACGCAGTATTTT	CASSPGAGGSDTQYF
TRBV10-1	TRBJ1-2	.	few	TGCGCCAGCAGCCCCACGGGGGCCTTGGGCTATGGCTACACCTTC	CASSPTGALGYGYTF
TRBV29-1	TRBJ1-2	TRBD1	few	TGCAGCGTTGGATCCAAGGGGACAGGGGCAAACTATGGCTACACCTTC	CSVGSKGTGANYGYTF
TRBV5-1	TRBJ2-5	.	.	TGCGCCAGCAGCGGCAAGGGGAGCGCTCAAGAGACCCAGTACTTC	CASSGKGSAQETQYF
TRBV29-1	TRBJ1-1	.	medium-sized	TGCAGCGTTGAAGGGACGGTGAACACTGAAGCTTTCTTT	CSVEGTVNTEAFF
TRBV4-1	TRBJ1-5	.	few	TGCGCCAGCAGCCAACTGGTCAATCAGCCCCAGCATTTT	CASSQLVNQPQHF
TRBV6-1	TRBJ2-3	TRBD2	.	TGTGCCAGCAGTGTAAGCGGGGGACTCGGTAGGAGCACAGATACGCAGTATTTT	CASSVSGGLGRSTDTQYF
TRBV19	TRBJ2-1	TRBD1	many	TGTGCCAGTAGTCAGCGCCGGGACAGGGGATCTTCCTACAATGAGCAGTTCTTC	CASSQRRDRGSSYNEQFF
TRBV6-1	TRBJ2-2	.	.	TGTGCCAGCAACCTATGGACAGAAGGGAAGCTGTTTTTT	CASNLWTEGKLFF
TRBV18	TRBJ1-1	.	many	TGTGCCAGCTCACCGGGGGCGGCTGAAGCTTTCTTT	CASSPGAAEAFF
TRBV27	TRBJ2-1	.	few	TGTGCCAGCAGTTTTCGGCAGAGTCACAATGAGCAGTTCTTC	CASSFRQSHNEQFF
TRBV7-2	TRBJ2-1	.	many	TGTGCCAGCAGCTTAGCGGAATCTTACAATGAGCAGTTCTTC	CASSLAESYNEQFF
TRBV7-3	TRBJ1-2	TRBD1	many	TGTGCCAGCAGCTCCCAGGCGGGGACAGGGACTAACTATGGCTACACCTTC	CASSSQAGTGTNYGYTF
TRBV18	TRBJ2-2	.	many	TGTGCCAGCTCACCACCTCCCGCCAGCTTCTTGGACACCGGGGAGCTGTTTTTT	CASSPPPASFLDTGELFF
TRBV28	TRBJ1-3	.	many	TGTGCCAGCAGCCCTATTTTACGTGTGCAAGGAAACACCATATATTTT	CASSPILRVQGNTIYF
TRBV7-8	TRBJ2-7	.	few	TGTGCCAGCAGCCCCCTTGAGGCTGGAGAGCAGTACTTC	CASSPLEAGEQYF
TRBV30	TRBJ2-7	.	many	TGTGCCTGGAGTTTCCGGACAGAGCAGTACTTC	CAWSFRTEQYF
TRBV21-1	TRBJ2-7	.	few	TGTGCCAGCAGCAGCCAGCCCGAGCAGTACTTC	CASSSQPEQYF
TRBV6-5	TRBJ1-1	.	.	TGTGCCAGCAGTTACGGGTCAACTGAAGCTTTCTTT	CASSYGSTEAFF
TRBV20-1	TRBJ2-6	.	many	TGCAGTGCTAGAGACAATAACAGGACTCGGAAAAGACGGGGGGCCAACGTCCTGACTTTC	CSARDNNRTRKRRGANVLTF
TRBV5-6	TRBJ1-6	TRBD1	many	TGTGCCAGCAGCTTGTACTCAGGGGGCCGTTCACCCCTCCACTTT	CASSLYSGGRSPLHF